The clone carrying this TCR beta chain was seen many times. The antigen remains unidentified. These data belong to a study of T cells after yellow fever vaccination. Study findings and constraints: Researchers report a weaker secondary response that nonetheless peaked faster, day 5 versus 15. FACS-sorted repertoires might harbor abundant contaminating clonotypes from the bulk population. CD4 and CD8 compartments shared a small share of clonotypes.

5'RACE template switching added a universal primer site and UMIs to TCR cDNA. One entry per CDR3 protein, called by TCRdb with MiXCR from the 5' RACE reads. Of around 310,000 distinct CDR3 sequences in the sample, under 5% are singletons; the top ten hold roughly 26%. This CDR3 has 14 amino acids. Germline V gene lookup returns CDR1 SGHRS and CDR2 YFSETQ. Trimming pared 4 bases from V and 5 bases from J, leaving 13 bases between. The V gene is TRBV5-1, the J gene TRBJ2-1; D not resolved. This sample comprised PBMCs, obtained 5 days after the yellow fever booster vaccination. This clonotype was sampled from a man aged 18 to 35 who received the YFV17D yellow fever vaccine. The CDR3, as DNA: TGCGCCAGCAGCCTAGGTAATTCCAACAATGAGCAGTTCTTC. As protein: CASSLGNSNNEQFF.